This T cell receptor (beta chain) derives from a study of T-cell reconstitution after alpha-beta-depleted transplantation in children. This clonotype was recorded a few times. This CDR3 is 15 amino acids long. The V and J ends lost 6 bases and 7 bases, in that order; junction bases with no gene match: 8. A library of TCRbeta sequences, prepared with unique molecular identifiers, was generated. TCRdb called the PCR reads again in MiXCR, with one record for every CDR3 protein. The sample consists of hundreds of thousands of distinct CDR3 sequences, around 13% of them appearing once. Sequences were derived from PBMCs, sampled before TCRalphabeta/CD19-depleted stem cell transplant. The source is a girl aged 2 to 9 with congenital amegakaryocytic thrombocytopenia, due to receive a stem cell transplant. The chain combines TRBV12-3 or TRBV12-4 with TRBJ1-4, with 10 bases aligning to TRBD1. The CDR3 is CASSRQGAQFEKLFF. The CDR3 bases are TGTGCCAGCAGCCGACAGGGGGCTCAATTTGAAAAACTGTTTTTT.